This passage covers 10 T cell receptor beta chains from one sample sequenced in a study of spatial heterogeneity in lung cancer. From the 5' RACE reads, TCRdb called clonotypes with MiXCR, one entry per CDR3 protein. The top ten clones hold approximately 15% of a sample with about 120,000 distinct CDR3 sequences, more than 10% of them seen once. Time point noted: blood at routine non-recurrence follow-up after resection. Researchers sequenced whole RNA taken from tumor, nontumor lung or frozen PBMC without sorting. Sequenced here: PBMCs, sampled at follow-up. These receptors originate from a male donor with early-stage non-small cell lung cancer.

At least ten counts were recorded for this clonotype. V is TRBV7-2 and J is TRBJ2-1; 10 bases match TRBD1. The CDR3 has 15 amino acids. V was pared by 5 bases and J by 7 bases, with 8 bases of the junction left unmatched. Germline V gene lookup returns CDR1 SGHTA and CDR2 FQGNSA. CDR3 amino acids: CASSPGTGVRNEQFF. The DNA of the CDR3 is TGTGCCAGCAGCCCCGGGACAGGGGTCCGAAATGAGCAGTTCTTC.

In its sample, this clonotype was seen once. The chain carries TRBV27 and TRBJ2-1; D ambiguous. This CDR3 has 15 amino acids. Looked up from germline, CDR1 is MNHEY and CDR2 is SMNVEV (reference sequence). Trimming stripped 3 bases from V and 0 bases from J, with 9 bases between. The CDR3 spells CASSFAGYSYNEQFF. DNA for the CDR3: TGTGCCAGCAGTTTCGCCGGTTACTCCTACAATGAGCAGTTCTTC.

CDR3 DNA sequence: TGTGCCAGCAGTCGTCTAGCGGGGAGTACCCAAGAGACCCAGTACTTC. It yields the protein CASSRLAGSTQETQYF. The rearrangement uses TRBV7-2 and TRBJ2-5, with 9 nucleotides matching TRBD2. V was clipped by 6 bases and J by 1 base; unmatched bases: 9. The V gene's germline CDR1 is SGHTA and CDR2 FQGNSA. The CDR3 extends over 16 amino acids.

This chain connects TRBV27 to TRBJ2-3; D might be TRBD2 (5 bases). The CDR3 sequence is 13 residues long. The V gene lost 6 bases and the J gene lost 4 bases, with 11 bases spanning the gap. CDR1 is MNHEY, CDR2 SMNVEV, per germline (reference sequence). CDR3 nucleotides: TGTGCCAGCAGACTCCTAGCCGCAGATACGCAGTATTTT. This translates into CASRLLAADTQYF.

This clonotype occurred a few times. The rearrangement uses TRBV14 and TRBJ2-1; 10 nucleotides agree with TRBD2. The V gene end was trimmed by 8 bases and the J gene end by 0 bases; junction bases not matched to a gene: 16. Germline V lookup: CDR1 SGHDN, CDR2 FVKESK. The CDR3 consists of 19 residues. The CDR3 bases are TGTGCCAGCGGACCTACTAGCGGGGTCCCTTTCAGCTCCTACAATGAGCAGTTCTTC. Translating it yields CASGPTSGVPFSSYNEQFF.

DNA for the CDR3: TGTGCTAGTGGTCTTCACCCCGGGGGGAACACTGAAGCTTTCTTT. It translates to CASGLHPGGNTEAFF. The rearrangement links TRBV12-5 to TRBJ1-1, with D perhaps matching TRBD1 (5 bases). The CDR3 contains 15 residues. CDR1 is LGHNT, CDR2 FRNRAP, per germline. V was shortened by 5 bases and J by 1 base, with 14 bases between the two germline ends.

The chain couples TRBV12-5 to TRBJ1-5; possible D gene TRBD1, 5 bases. Germline loops: CDR1 LGHNT, CDR2 FRNRAP. Deletions cut 5 bases from V and 3 bases from J, with 14 bases between. The CDR3 covers 15 residues. CDR3 residues: CASGPGPSPNQPQHF. DNA for the CDR3: TGTGCTAGTGGTCCGGGACCCAGCCCCAATCAGCCCCAGCATTTT.

This clonotype has only a few counts. The chain combines TRBV11-2 with TRBJ2-2; no clear D gene. The V gene's germline CDR1 is SGHAT and CDR2 FQNNGV. The CDR3 has 14 residues. The ends were cut back, 5 bases at V and 7 bases at J, with 14 bases in the middle. The CDR3, as DNA: TGTGCCAGCAGCATCGGAGAAACTATCGGGGAGCTGTTTTTT. As protein: CASSIGETIGELFF.

The V gene is TRBV27, the J gene TRBJ2-5; 11 bases match TRBD2. Per the germline V gene, CDR1 is MNHEY and CDR2 is SMNVEV (reference sequence). The CDR3 is 14 amino acids. V was pared by 8 bases and J by 2 bases, with 4 bases of the junction left unmatched. CDR3 sequence (DNA): TGTGCCAGCTATCCTAGCGGGGGGCAAGAGACCCAGTACTTC. It is translated as CASYPSGGQETQYF.

This clonotype appeared many times. The chain joins TRBV10-1 to TRBJ2-3; the D is unclear. This CDR3 is built from 14 residues. The germline CDR1 and CDR2 sequences are WNHNN and SYGVQD (reference sequence). Trimming cost V 0 bases and J 5 bases, with 9 bases left between them. The CDR3 reads CASSESWTQDTQYF. The CDR3 bases are TGCGCCAGCAGTGAGTCCTGGACGCAAGATACGCAGTATTTT.